This TCR beta chain originates from a study of cytomegalovirus exposure and HLA in healthy donors. With respect to this clone: Its antigen remains unknown.

V gave up 6 bases and J gave up 5 bases; unmatched junction bases: 4. The CDR3 spans 13 residues. Germline V gives CDR1 WNHNN, CDR2 SYGVQD (reference sequence). Use of 60 Vbeta and 13 Jbeta primers characterized the PCR. The data were produced by immunoSEQ multiplex PCR, yet TCRdb's version contains in-frame clones alone and is incomplete. Of 150,000 to 200,000 clones listed, roughly 80% are singletons. Findings of the study overall: Donors were assumed by presence/absence analyses to have roughly uniform sequencing depth.

The J gene is TRBJ1-5, the V gene TRBV10-1; 7 positions agree with TRBD1. Sequenced material: PBMCs. The sequence came from a girl aged 2 to 10 in good health and CMV-seropositive. CDR3 amino acids: CASRGGVYQPQHF. The CDR3 DNA reads TGCGCCAGCAGAGGGGGCGTATATCAGCCCCAGCATTTT.